In this sample, the clone carrying this T cell receptor beta chain turned up a few times. Its antigen is not known. V trimming: 5 bases; J trimming: 4 bases; junction bases outside the gene matches: 9. The CDR3 runs 15 residues. The data stem from a study of CD8 T cells in ankylosing spondylitis. The authors made TCR beta libraries by quantitative 5'-RACE with molecular barcodes. MiXCR, applied by TCRdb to the 5' RACE reads, yields one record per CDR3 protein. The sample contains about 360,000 distinct CDR3 sequences, more than 20% of which appear only once. Study-level points and caveats: Reportedly, disease-linked clones are significantly enriched in ankylosing spondylitis patients' matched synovial fluid.

The sequenced material came from blood, either unsorted or a sorted T cell fraction (not recorded which). This clonotype originated in a male donor with ankylosing spondylitis or in good health (not recorded which). The chain has TRBV12-3 or TRBV12-4 and TRBJ1-1, with 8 nucleotides matching TRBD1. In nucleotides, the CDR3 is TGTGCCAGCAGTCCAATGAGGACAGGGCTCACTGAAGCTTTCTTT. Its protein is CASSPMRTGLTEAFF.